This entry is about one TCR beta chain. The sample is drawn from a study of cytomegalovirus exposure and HLA in healthy donors. About the research overall: Some 85 million unique TCRs, all from HLA-typed donors, were included in an early release of the data.

The PCR had 60 Vbeta and 13 Jbeta primers. TCRdb keeps only in-frame clones here, not all; method: immunoSEQ multiplex PCR. The sample has about 120,000 clones, about four fifths seen once. The source is a female donor in good health and CMV-seropositive. The sample taken for sequencing was PBMCs.

The CDR3, as DNA: TGTGCCAGCAGCCCGGAGAATTGGCGGACTCCAGATGGCTACACCTTC. Translating it yields CASSPENWRTPDGYTF. The chain joins TRBV7-2 to TRBJ1-2; D not resolved. Trimming left V 5 bases short and J 6 bases short, with 22 bases between. The V gene's germline CDR1 is SGHTA and CDR2 FQGNSA. The CDR3 loop spans 16 amino acids.